This entry is about one T cell receptor (beta chain). This record comes from a study of shared clonotypes between healthy human individuals. TCRdb's copy holds only in-frame clones and misses some; the assay was immunoSEQ multiplex PCR. The sample consists of 2 million to 2.5 million clones, less than 95% of them appearing once. Naive-designated CD8 cells lacked CD45RO, were positively enriched for CCR7, and omitted terminally differentiated effector memory CD45RA+ cells. Germline V CDR1 and CDR2: GTSNPN, SVGIG (reference sequence). V gave up 1 base and J gave up 1 base, with 19 bases separating them. The CDR3 is 17 residues long.

Sequencing used naive CD8+ T cells sorted from blood. The chain is built from TRBV30 and TRBJ2-5; tentatively, D is TRBD2 (6 bases). The TCR was taken from a young man in good health. For the CDR3, the DNA is TGTGCCTGGAGTGGCGGGGCCGTCCAGCAGCTCCAAGAGACCCAGTACTTC. Translating gives CAWSGGAVQQLQETQYF.